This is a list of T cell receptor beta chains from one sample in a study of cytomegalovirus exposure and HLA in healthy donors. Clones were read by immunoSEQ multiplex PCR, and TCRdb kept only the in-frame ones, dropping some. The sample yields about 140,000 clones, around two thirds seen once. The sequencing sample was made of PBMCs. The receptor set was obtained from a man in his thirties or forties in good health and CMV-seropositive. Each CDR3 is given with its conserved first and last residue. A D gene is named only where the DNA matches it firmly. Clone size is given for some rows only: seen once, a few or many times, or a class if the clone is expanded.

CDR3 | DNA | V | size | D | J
CASSHAMGLAGGPVLDTQYF | TGTGCCAGCAGCCATGCGATGGGACTAGCGGGAGGGCCCGTCCTGGATACGCAGTATTTT | TRBV28 | . | TRBD2 | TRBJ2-3
CASSLSSDNEQFF | TGTGCCAGCAGTTTATCTAGCGACAATGAGCAGTTCTTC | TRBV27 | few | . | TRBJ2-1
CASSKGRLAGGLGMNEQFF | TGTGCCAGCAGCAAAGGTCGACTAGCGGGAGGTTTGGGTATGAATGAGCAGTTCTTC | TRBV21-1 | . | . | TRBJ2-1
CASSLARGAGDTGELFF | TGCGCCAGCAGCTTGGCTCGCGGGGCCGGGGACACCGGGGAGCTGTTTTTT | TRBV5-1 | . | . | TRBJ2-2
CASSQSRSFQQETQYF | TGTGCCAGCAGCCAATCCCGGAGCTTCCAACAAGAGACCCAGTACTTC | TRBV4-2 | . | . | TRBJ2-5
CASSSVGQDYGYTF | TGTGCCAGCAGCTCAGTAGGACAGGACTATGGCTACACCTTC | TRBV11-2 | . | TRBD1 | TRBJ1-2
CASSLSGTSSYEQYF | TGTGCCAGCAGCTTATCCGGGACTAGCTCCTACGAGCAGTACTTC | TRBV11-1 | few | TRBD2 | TRBJ2-7
CASSLLGTGVEAFF | TGCGCCAGCAGCTTGCTTGGGACAGGGGTTGAAGCTTTCTTT | TRBV5-1 | . | TRBD1 | TRBJ1-1
CASSFRGFYNEQFF | TGTGCCAGCAGCTTCAGGGGATTTTACAATGAGCAGTTCTTC | TRBV13 | . | . | TRBJ2-1
CSVVGYLNTEAFF | TGCAGCGTTGTCGGGTACCTGAACACTGAAGCTTTCTTT | TRBV29-1 | . | . | TRBJ1-1
CASSVEGARQPQHF | TGTGCCAGCAGCGTAGAGGGGGCGAGGCAGCCCCAGCATTTT | TRBV9 | . | TRBD1 | TRBJ1-5
CASSLLSSSGYNEQFF | TGTGCCAGCAGTCTATTATCGTCTAGCGGCTACAATGAGCAGTTCTTC | TRBV27 | . | TRBD2 | TRBJ2-1
CASSLGDRRSGANVLTF | TGCGCCAGCAGCCTAGGGGACAGACGGTCTGGGGCCAACGTCCTGACTTTC | TRBV5-1 | . | TRBD1 | TRBJ2-6
CASSSPGQGNQPQHF | TGTGCCAGCAGTTCCCCGGGACAGGGCAATCAGCCCCAGCATTTT | TRBV6-5 | . | TRBD1 | TRBJ1-5
CASSSQDPPQDIQYF | TGTGCCAGCAGCTCCCAGGATCCACCTCAGGACATTCAGTACTTC | TRBV7-9 | . | . | TRBJ2-4
CASSEGGDTSAFF | TGTGCCAGCAGTGAAGGGGGGGACACGTCGGCTTTCTTT | TRBV6-5 | few | . | TRBJ1-1
CASSSRDRGIFYEQYF | TGTGCCAGCAGTTCCCGGGACAGGGGAATCTTCTACGAGCAGTACTTC | TRBV28 | . | TRBD1 | TRBJ2-7
CASSLAGGPNYYEQYF | TGTGCCAGCAGCTTAGCGGGAGGGCCTAACTACTACGAGCAGTACTTC | TRBV27 | few | TRBD2 | TRBJ2-7
CASQPGGGGYEQYF | TGCGCCAGCCAACCGGGAGGGGGCGGGTACGAGCAGTACTTC | TRBV5-1 | . | . | TRBJ2-7
CAWSVAGDYEQYF | TGTGCCTGGAGTGTAGCAGGGGACTACGAGCAGTACTTC | TRBV30 | . | . | TRBJ2-7
CASSSSSRGRIATIYF | TGTGCCAGCAGTTCATCGAGCAGGGGGCGTATTGCCACCATATATTTT | TRBV28 | few | TRBD1 | TRBJ1-3
CASSFTNRRYEQYF | TGTGCCAGCAGCTTCACAAATCGGAGGTACGAGCAGTACTTC | TRBV5-6 | . | . | TRBJ2-7
CASSLKPGLAGSTDTQYF | TGTGCCAGCAGTCTAAAACCGGGACTAGCGGGGAGCACAGATACGCAGTATTTT | TRBV27 | few | TRBD2 | TRBJ2-3
CASSSIRHGLNTEAFF | TGTGCCAGCAGTTCGATCAGACACGGATTGAACACTGAAGCTTTCTTT | TRBV27 | . | . | TRBJ1-1
CASSLGRESDTQYF | TGCGCCAGCAGCTTGGGGCGGGAGTCAGATACGCAGTATTTT | TRBV5-1 | . | TRBD2 | TRBJ2-3
CASSRIGGIAYNEQFF | TGCGCCAGCAGCCGCATAGGGGGCATCGCCTACAATGAGCAGTTCTTC | TRBV4-1 | . | TRBD1 | TRBJ2-1
CASSRLGGGYSTDTQYF | TGTGCCAGTAGTCGACTTGGTGGCGGGTATAGCACAGATACGCAGTATTTT | TRBV19 | . | . | TRBJ2-3
CASSSEQGELYEQYF | TGTGCCAGCAGCTCGGAACAGGGAGAGCTGTACGAGCAGTACTTC | TRBV5-8 | . | . | TRBJ2-7
CASRDRGSSGELFF | TGTGCCAGCCGGGACAGGGGGTCGTCCGGGGAGCTGTTTTTT | TRBV6-1 | . | TRBD1 | TRBJ2-2
CARAASSGRETQYF | TGTGCCCGAGCAGCGTCTAGCGGTAGAGAGACCCAGTACTTC | TRBV7-2 | . | TRBD2 | TRBJ2-5
CASSEYGRATDTQYF | TGTGCCAGCAGTGAATACGGGAGGGCCACAGATACGCAGTATTTT | TRBV25-1 | . | TRBD2 | TRBJ2-3
CASSVGGGQNRNTIYF | TGTGCCAGCAGCGTAGGGGGGGGGCAGAATCGGAACACCATATATTTT | TRBV9 | . | . | TRBJ1-3
CASSLRGFGNTIYF | TGTGCCAGCAGTTTAAGGGGCTTTGGAAACACCATATATTTT | TRBV28 | . | . | TRBJ1-3
CASSTGQEVYGYTF | TGTGCCAGCAGCACCGGACAGGAAGTCTATGGCTACACCTTC | TRBV7-2 | . | TRBD1 | TRBJ1-2
CASSLGRGDYGYTF | TGTGCCAGCAGCTTAGGCCGAGGCGACTATGGCTACACCTTC | TRBV13 | few | . | TRBJ1-2
CATSRFPGTGGQREPYEQYF | TGTGCCACCAGCAGATTCCCCGGGACAGGGGGCCAGCGGGAGCCCTACGAGCAGTACTTC | TRBV15 | . | TRBD1 | TRBJ2-7
CASSLQGAPGYTF | TGTGCCAGCAGTTTACAGGGGGCGCCTGGCTACACCTTC | TRBV6-1 | . | TRBD1 | TRBJ1-2
CASSLTDRENQPQHF | TGCGCCAGCAGTCTGACGGACCGGGAGAACCAGCCCCAGCATTTT | TRBV23-1 | . | . | TRBJ1-5
CASRGTGGADQPQHF | TGTGCCAGCAGAGGGACAGGGGGCGCCGATCAGCCCCAGCATTTT | TRBV27 | few | TRBD1 | TRBJ1-5
CASSLAQGASTEAFF | TGCGCCAGCAGCTTGGCACAGGGGGCTAGCACTGAAGCTTTCTTT | TRBV5-1 | . | TRBD1 | TRBJ1-1